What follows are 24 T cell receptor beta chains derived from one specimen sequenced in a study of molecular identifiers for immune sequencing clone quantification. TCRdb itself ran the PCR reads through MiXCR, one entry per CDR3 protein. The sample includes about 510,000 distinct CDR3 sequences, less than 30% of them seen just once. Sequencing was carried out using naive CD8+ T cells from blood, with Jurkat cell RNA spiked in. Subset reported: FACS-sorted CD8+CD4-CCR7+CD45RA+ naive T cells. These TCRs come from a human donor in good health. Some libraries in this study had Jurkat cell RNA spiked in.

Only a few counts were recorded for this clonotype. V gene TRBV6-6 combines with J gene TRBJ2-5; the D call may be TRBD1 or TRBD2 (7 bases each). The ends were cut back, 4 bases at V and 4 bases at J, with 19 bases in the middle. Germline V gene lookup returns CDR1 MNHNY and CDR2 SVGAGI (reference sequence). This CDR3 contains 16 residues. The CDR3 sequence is CASSLEYTGEGETQYF. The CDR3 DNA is TGTGCCAGCAGTTTAGAATATACAGGGGAGGGAGAGACCCAGTACTTC.

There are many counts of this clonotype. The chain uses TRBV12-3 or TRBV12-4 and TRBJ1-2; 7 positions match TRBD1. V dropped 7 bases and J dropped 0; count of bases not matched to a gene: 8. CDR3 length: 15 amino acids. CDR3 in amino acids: CASILGQAANYGYTF. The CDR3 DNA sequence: TGTGCCAGCATTCTCGGACAGGCAGCTAACTATGGCTACACCTTC.

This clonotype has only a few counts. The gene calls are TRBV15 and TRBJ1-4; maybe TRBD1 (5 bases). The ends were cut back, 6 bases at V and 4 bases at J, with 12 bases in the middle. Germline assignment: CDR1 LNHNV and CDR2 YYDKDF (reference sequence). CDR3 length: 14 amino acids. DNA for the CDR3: TGTGCCACCAGTCCCGAGGGGTTTAATGAAAAACTGTTTTTT. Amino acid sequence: CATSPEGFNEKLFF.

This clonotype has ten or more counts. The CDR3 loop reads CASSSGQGTDTQYF. The CDR3 DNA follows: TGTGCCAGCAGCTCTGGACAGGGCACAGATACGCAGTATTTT. This chain joins TRBV7-2 and TRBJ2-3, with 7 positions matching TRBD1. The CDR3 consists of 14 residues. The ends lost 4 bases at V and 1 base at J; junction bases unmatched: 2. Germline-derived CDR1 and CDR2 are SGHTA and FQGNSA.

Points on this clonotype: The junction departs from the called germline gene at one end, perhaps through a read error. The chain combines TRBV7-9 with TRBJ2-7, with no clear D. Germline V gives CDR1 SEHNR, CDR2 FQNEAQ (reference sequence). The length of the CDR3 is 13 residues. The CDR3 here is CTSSSSLAHEQYF. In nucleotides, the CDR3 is TGTACCAGCAGCTCCAGTCTGGCACACGAGCAGTACTTC. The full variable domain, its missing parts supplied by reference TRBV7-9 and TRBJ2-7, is DTGVSQNPRHKITKRGQNVTFRCDPISEHNRLYWYRQTLGQGPEFLTYFQNEAQLEKSRLLSDRFSAERPKGSFSTLEIQRTEQGDSAMYLCTSSSSLAHEQYFGPGTRLTVT.

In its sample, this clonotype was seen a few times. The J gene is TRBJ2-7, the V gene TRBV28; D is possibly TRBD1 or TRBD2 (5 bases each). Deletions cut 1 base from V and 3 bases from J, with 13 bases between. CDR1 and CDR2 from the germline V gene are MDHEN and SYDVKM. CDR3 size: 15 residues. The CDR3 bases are TGTGCCAGCAGTTTATTTGGGGGAAGGGTCTACGAGCAGTACTTC. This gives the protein CASSLFGGRVYEQYF.

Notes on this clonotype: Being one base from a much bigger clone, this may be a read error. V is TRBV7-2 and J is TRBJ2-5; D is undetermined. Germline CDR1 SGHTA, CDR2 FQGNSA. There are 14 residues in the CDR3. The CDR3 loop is CASSLGLSREPQYF. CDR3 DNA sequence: TGTGCCAGCAGCTTAGGACTTTCCCGAGAGCCCCAGTACTTC. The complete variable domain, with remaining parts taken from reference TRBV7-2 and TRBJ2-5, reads GAGVSQSPSNKVTEKGKDVELRCDPISGHTALYWYRQSLGQGLEFLIYFQGNSAPDKSGLPSDRFSAERTGGSVSTLTIQRTQQEDSAVYLCASSLGLSREPQYFGPGTRLLVL.

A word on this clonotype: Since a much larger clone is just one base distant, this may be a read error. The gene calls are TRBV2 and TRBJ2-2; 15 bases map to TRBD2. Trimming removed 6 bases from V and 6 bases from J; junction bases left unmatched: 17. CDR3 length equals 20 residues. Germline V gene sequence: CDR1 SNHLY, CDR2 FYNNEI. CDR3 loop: CASSPLPGLAGGPSAGELFF. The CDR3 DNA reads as TGTGCCAGCAGCCCCCTACCGGGACTAGCGGGAGGCCCATCCGCCGGGGAGCTGTTTTTT.

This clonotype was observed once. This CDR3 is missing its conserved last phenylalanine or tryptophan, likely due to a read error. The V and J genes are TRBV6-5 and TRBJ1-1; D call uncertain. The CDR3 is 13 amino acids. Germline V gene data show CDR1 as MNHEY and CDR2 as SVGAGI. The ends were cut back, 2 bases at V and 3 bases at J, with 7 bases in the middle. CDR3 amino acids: CASSYGIYTEAFS. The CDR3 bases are TGTGCCAGCAGTTACGGGATCTACACTGAAGCTTTCTCT.

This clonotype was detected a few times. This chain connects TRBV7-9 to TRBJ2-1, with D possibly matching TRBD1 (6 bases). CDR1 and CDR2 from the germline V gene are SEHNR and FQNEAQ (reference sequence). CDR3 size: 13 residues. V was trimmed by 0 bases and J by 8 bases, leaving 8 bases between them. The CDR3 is CASSLAGTHEQFF. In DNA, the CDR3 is TGTGCCAGCAGCTTAGCCGGGACACATGAGCAGTTCTTC.

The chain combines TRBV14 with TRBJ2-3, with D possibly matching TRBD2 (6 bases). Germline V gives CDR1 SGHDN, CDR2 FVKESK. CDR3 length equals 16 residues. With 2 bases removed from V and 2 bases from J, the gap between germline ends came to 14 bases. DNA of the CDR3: TGTGCCAGCAGCCAACTGGGCGGGGCCTACACAGATACGCAGTATTTT. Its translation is CASSQLGGAYTDTQYF.

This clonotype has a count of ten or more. The DNA for the CDR3 is TGTGCCAGCAGCTTAGCTCGACTAGCCACTCAAGAGACCCAGTACTTC. Its protein is CASSLARLATQETQYF. This chain connects TRBV7-2 to TRBJ2-5, with TRBD2 identical over 7 bases. CDR3 length equals 16 residues. The germline CDR1 and CDR2 sequences are SGHTA and FQGNSA. J gave up 2 bases and V 0 bases, and 6 bases lay outside the gene matches.

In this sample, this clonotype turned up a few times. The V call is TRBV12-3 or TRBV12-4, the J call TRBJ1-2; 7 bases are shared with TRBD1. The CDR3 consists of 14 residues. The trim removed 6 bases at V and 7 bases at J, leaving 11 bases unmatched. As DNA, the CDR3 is TGTGCCAGCAGCTACTCCCTGACAGGGCCTGGCTACACCTTC. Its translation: CASSYSLTGPGYTF.

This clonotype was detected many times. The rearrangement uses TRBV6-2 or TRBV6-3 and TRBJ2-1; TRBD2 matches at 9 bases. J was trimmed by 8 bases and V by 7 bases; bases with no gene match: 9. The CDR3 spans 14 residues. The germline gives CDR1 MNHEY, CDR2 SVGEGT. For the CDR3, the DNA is TGTGCCAGCACCACGTGGCGCGGGGGGGATGAGCAGTTCTTC. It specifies CASTTWRGGDEQFF.

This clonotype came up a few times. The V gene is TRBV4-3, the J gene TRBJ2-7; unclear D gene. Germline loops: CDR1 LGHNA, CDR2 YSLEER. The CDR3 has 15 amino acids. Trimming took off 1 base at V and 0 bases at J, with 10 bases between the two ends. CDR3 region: CASSQGFGTSYEQYF. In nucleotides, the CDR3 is TGCGCCAGCAGCCAAGGGTTCGGCACCTCCTACGAGCAGTACTTC.

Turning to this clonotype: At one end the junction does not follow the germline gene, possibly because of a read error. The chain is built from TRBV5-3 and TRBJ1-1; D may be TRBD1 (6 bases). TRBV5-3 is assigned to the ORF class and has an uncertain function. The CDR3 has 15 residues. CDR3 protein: CASSLGTGWLTEAFF. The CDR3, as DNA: TGTGCCAGCAGCTTGGGTACAGGGTGGTTGACTGAAGCTTTCTTT.

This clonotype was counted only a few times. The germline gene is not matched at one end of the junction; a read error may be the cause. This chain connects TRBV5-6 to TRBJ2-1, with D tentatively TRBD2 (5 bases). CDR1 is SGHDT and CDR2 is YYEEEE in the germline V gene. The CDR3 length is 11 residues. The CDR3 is CASRDYNEKFF. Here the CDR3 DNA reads TGTGCCAGCAGAGACTACAATGAGAAGTTCTTC.

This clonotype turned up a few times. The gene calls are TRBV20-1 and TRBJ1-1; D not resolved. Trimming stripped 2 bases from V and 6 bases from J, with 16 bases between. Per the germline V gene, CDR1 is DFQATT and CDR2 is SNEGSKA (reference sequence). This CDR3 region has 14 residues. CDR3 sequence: CSARPPGGGAEAFF. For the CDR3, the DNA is TGCAGTGCTAGACCACCGGGTGGCGGAGCTGAAGCTTTCTTT.

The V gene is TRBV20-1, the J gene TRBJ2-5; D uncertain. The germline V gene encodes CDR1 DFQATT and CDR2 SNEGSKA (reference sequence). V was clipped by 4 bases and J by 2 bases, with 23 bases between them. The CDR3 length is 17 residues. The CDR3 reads CSAIFLVNSLSQETQYF. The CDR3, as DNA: TGCAGTGCTATATTCCTCGTAAACTCCTTGTCTCAAGAGACCCAGTACTTC.

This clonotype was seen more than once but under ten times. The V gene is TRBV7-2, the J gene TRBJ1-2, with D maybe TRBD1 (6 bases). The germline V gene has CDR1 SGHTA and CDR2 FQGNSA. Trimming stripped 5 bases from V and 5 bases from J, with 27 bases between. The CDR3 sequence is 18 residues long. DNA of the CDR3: TGTGCCAGCAGCCCTAGGGCAGGGGAGGGAGGACCGAGATATGGCTACACCTTC. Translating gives CASSPRAGEGGPRYGYTF.

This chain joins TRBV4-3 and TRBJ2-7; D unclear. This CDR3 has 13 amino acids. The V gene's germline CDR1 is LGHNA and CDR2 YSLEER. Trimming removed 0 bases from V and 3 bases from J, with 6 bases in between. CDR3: CASSQEMDYEQYF. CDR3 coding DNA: TGCGCCAGCAGCCAAGAAATGGACTACGAGCAGTACTTC.

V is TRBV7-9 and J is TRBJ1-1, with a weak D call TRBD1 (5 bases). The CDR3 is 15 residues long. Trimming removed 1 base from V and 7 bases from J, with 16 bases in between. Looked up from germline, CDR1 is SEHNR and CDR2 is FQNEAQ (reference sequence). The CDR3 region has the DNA TGTGCCAGCAGCTTAGTGCGGGGGATGAGAGATGAAGCTTTCTTT. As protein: CASSLVRGMRDEAFF.

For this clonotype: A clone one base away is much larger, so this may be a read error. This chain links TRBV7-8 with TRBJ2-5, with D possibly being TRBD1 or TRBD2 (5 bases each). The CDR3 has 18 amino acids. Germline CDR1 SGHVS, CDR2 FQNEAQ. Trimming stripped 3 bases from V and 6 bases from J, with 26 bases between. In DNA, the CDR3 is TGTGCCAGCAGCTTTCTCGGCCCACCTGGGACGGGACGACAGACCCAGTACTTC. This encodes CASSFLGPPGTGRQTQYF.

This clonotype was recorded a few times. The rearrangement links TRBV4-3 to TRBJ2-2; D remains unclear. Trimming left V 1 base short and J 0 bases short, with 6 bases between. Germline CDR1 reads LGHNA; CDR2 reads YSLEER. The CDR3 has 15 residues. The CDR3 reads CASSQGATNTGELFF. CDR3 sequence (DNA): TGCGCCAGCAGCCAAGGAGCCACGAACACCGGGGAGCTGTTTTTT.